These T cell receptor beta chains were read from a single sample in a study of post-analysis software for immune sequencing data. One entry per CDR3 protein, called by TCRdb with MiXCR from the PCR reads. The table shows roughly 870,000 distinct CDR3 sequences, with approximately 50% occurring only once. Material for sequencing was blood. These receptors all stem from a girl between 10 and 17 years old with multiple sclerosis. The CDR3 runs from the conserved cysteine through the conserved F or W. The order of the fields is D gene, J gene, clone size, V gene, CDR3 protein, CDR3 DNA. A D gene is named only where the DNA matches it firmly. Size tells how often a clone was seen (once, few, many) or the class of an expanded clone, and some rows leave it out.

D gene: TRBD2
J gene: TRBJ2-5
clone size: NA
V gene: TRBV7-9
CDR3 protein: CAAGLAGGETQYF
CDR3 DNA: TGTGCCGCGGGACTAGCGGGGGGCGAGACCCAGTACTTC

D gene: NA
J gene: TRBJ1-2
clone size: NA
V gene: TRBV12-3/TRBV12-4
CDR3 protein: CASSLAGLISEYGYTF
CDR3 DNA: TGTGCCAGCAGTTTAGCGGGATTGATATCCGAATATGGCTACACCTTC

D gene: NA
J gene: TRBJ2-1
clone size: NA
V gene: TRBV20-1
CDR3 protein: CSARDQRGTNYNEQFF
CDR3 DNA: TGCAGTGCTAGAGATCAGCGCGGGACCAACTACAATGAGCAGTTCTTC

D gene: NA
J gene: TRBJ1-2
clone size: NA
V gene: TRBV4-1
CDR3 protein: CASSQVGVGERGYTF
CDR3 DNA: TGCGCCAGCAGCCAAGTGGGCGTCGGGGAGAGAGGCTACACCTTC

D gene: NA
J gene: TRBJ2-7
clone size: NA
V gene: TRBV9
CDR3 protein: CASSPKPRQDNEQYF
CDR3 DNA: TGTGCCAGCAGCCCCAAACCACGACAGGACAATGAGCAGTACTTC

D gene: TRBD1
J gene: TRBJ2-5
clone size: NA
V gene: TRBV20-1
CDR3 protein: CSASENRGWETQYF
CDR3 DNA: TGCAGTGCCAGTGAGAACAGGGGCTGGGAGACCCAGTACTTC

D gene: TRBD2
J gene: TRBJ2-1
clone size: NA
V gene: TRBV3-1
CDR3 protein: CASSRLAGSYEQFF
CDR3 DNA: TGTGCCAGCAGCCGACTAGCGGGGTCTTACGAGCAGTTCTTC

D gene: NA
J gene: TRBJ2-3
clone size: NA
V gene: TRBV2
CDR3 protein: CAGSELRRSTDTQYF
CDR3 DNA: TGTGCCGGCAGTGAACTCAGGAGAAGCACAGATACGCAGTATTTT

D gene: NA
J gene: TRBJ1-2
clone size: once
V gene: TRBV27
CDR3 protein: CASSLGSVRGGYTF
CDR3 DNA: TGTGCCAGCAGTCTGGGCTCGGTCAGAGGCGGCTACACCTTC

D gene: NA
J gene: TRBJ2-3
clone size: NA
V gene: TRBV6-1
CDR3 protein: CASTNTDLYTDTQYF
CDR3 DNA: TGTGCCAGCACCAACACAGACCTGTACACAGATACGCAGTATTTT

D gene: NA
J gene: TRBJ1-1
clone size: NA
V gene: TRBV20-1
CDR3 protein: CSARELGKGTEAFF
CDR3 DNA: TGCAGTGCTAGAGAGTTGGGGAAGGGCACTGAAGCTTTCTTT

D gene: TRBD2
J gene: TRBJ2-1
clone size: NA
V gene: TRBV12-3/TRBV12-4
CDR3 protein: CASSPGTSGIQLQNEQFF
CDR3 DNA: TGTGCCAGCAGTCCCGGGACTAGCGGGATCCAACTCCAAAATGAGCAGTTCTTC

D gene: TRBD1
J gene: TRBJ1-2
clone size: NA
V gene: TRBV27
CDR3 protein: CASSPGQAYGNGYTF
CDR3 DNA: TGTGCCAGCAGTCCCGGACAGGCCTATGGGAATGGCTACACCTTC

D gene: TRBD2
J gene: TRBJ2-3
clone size: NA
V gene: TRBV7-8
CDR3 protein: CASSPLGLAGGPSTDTQYF
CDR3 DNA: TGTGCCAGCAGCCCTCTGGGACTAGCGGGAGGGCCCAGCACAGATACGCAGTATTTT

D gene: NA
J gene: TRBJ1-5
clone size: NA
V gene: TRBV4-1
CDR3 protein: CASSQDAGNNQPQHF
CDR3 DNA: TGCGCCAGCAGCCAAGATGCAGGGAACAATCAGCCCCAGCATTTT

D gene: NA
J gene: TRBJ1-5
clone size: NA
V gene: TRBV10-1
CDR3 protein: CASSEEGVNSNQPQHF
CDR3 DNA: TGCGCCAGCAGTGAGGAGGGGGTAAATAGCAATCAGCCCCAGCATTTT

D gene: NA
J gene: TRBJ2-1
clone size: NA
V gene: TRBV7-3
CDR3 protein: CASSASSVQYNEQFF
CDR3 DNA: TGTGCCAGCAGCGCCTCTAGCGTTCAATACAATGAGCAGTTCTTC

D gene: NA
J gene: TRBJ2-1
clone size: NA
V gene: TRBV29-1
CDR3 protein: CSVGPYNEQFF
CDR3 DNA: TGCAGCGTTGGACCCTACAATGAGCAGTTCTTC

D gene: TRBD1
J gene: TRBJ2-7
clone size: few
V gene: TRBV6-5
CDR3 protein: CASRNRDRGTYEQYF
CDR3 DNA: TGTGCCAGCAGGAACCGGGACAGGGGAACCTACGAGCAGTACTTC

D gene: NA
J gene: TRBJ1-1
clone size: NA
V gene: TRBV15
CDR3 protein: CATALVANTEAFF
CDR3 DNA: TGTGCCACCGCTCTTGTCGCCAACACTGAAGCTTTCTTT

D gene: TRBD2
J gene: TRBJ2-5
clone size: few
V gene: TRBV5-1
CDR3 protein: CASSFAGTSGRALETQYF
CDR3 DNA: TGCGCCAGCAGCTTTGCCGGGACTAGCGGGAGGGCCTTGGAGACCCAGTACTTC

D gene: TRBD1
J gene: TRBJ2-1
clone size: few
V gene: TRBV6-5
CDR3 protein: CASSHRQGMNNEQFF
CDR3 DNA: TGTGCCAGCAGTCATCGACAGGGGATGAACAATGAGCAGTTCTTC

D gene: NA
J gene: TRBJ2-5
clone size: once
V gene: TRBV5-1
CDR3 protein: CASSLEARGKTQYF
CDR3 DNA: TGCGCCAGCAGCTTGGAGGCCCGCGGAAAGACCCAGTACTTC

D gene: NA
J gene: TRBJ2-1
clone size: NA
V gene: TRBV20-1
CDR3 protein: CSAPYYNEQFF
CDR3 DNA: TGCAGTGCTCCGTACTACAATGAGCAGTTCTTC

D gene: NA
J gene: TRBJ2-3
clone size: few
V gene: TRBV7-3
CDR3 protein: CASSLRTGRTDTQYF
CDR3 DNA: TGTGCCAGCAGCTTGAGGACTGGAAGGACAGATACGCAGTATTTT

D gene: NA
J gene: TRBJ2-5
clone size: few
V gene: TRBV20-1
CDR3 protein: CSARDWRGGETQYF
CDR3 DNA: TGCAGTGCTAGAGATTGGAGGGGAGGAGAGACCCAGTACTTC

D gene: TRBD2
J gene: TRBJ2-1
clone size: NA
V gene: TRBV10-3
CDR3 protein: CAISESSSGRALGEQFF
CDR3 DNA: TGTGCCATCAGTGAGTCGTCTAGCGGGAGAGCATTAGGTGAGCAGTTCTTC

D gene: TRBD1
J gene: TRBJ1-2
clone size: few
V gene: TRBV6-1
CDR3 protein: CAGRDRGDGYTF
CDR3 DNA: TGTGCCGGCCGGGACAGGGGGGACGGTTACACCTTC

D gene: TRBD1
J gene: TRBJ2-7
clone size: NA
V gene: TRBV6-6
CDR3 protein: CASSYPGQDEDEQYF
CDR3 DNA: TGTGCCAGCAGTTACCCGGGACAGGACGAAGACGAGCAGTACTTC